The 18 T cell receptor beta chains given below trace back to one sample, sequenced in a study of a mutant IDH1 vaccine in newly diagnosed glioma. Sequenced by immunoSEQ multiplex PCR; TCRdb stores in-frame clones only, minus some. The sample holds about 46,000 clones, around 80% seen once. Time point specified: baseline, week 1 (first vaccination visit). Sample treatment: pre-vaccination baseline after standard-of-care therapy. Sequenced here: PBMCs, sampled from a glioma patient treated with radiotherapy, temozolomide or both. The receptors shown here come from a middle-aged woman with glioma.

This clone was observed a single time. J is TRBJ1-5 and V is TRBV5-8; D is uncertain. V was trimmed by 2 bases and J by 4 bases, leaving 10 bases between them. This CDR3 is 14 amino acids long. Germline V gene lookup returns CDR1 SGHTS and CDR2 YDEGEE. CDR3 DNA: TGTGCCAGCAGCTTCGATCTATTAAATCAGCCCCAGCATTTT. Amino acids: CASSFDLLNQPQHF.

The V call is TRBV4-1, the J call TRBJ2-3; TRBD2 agrees at 10 bases. Germline V gene lookup returns CDR1 MGHRA and CDR2 YSYEKL. V trimming: 2 bases; J trimming: 6 bases; junction bases outside the gene matches: 8. This CDR3 is 16 amino acids long. CDR3 DNA: TGCGCCAGCAGCCAATCCAGCGGGGGGGCCTGGGATACGCAGTATTTT. It encodes CASSQSSGGAWDTQYF.

The chain joins TRBV5-8 to TRBJ1-1; D unresolved. The CDR3 loop spans 13 amino acids. Trimming removed 2 bases from V and 4 bases from J, with 9 bases in between. The V gene's germline CDR1 is SGHTS and CDR2 YDEGEE. This chain's CDR3 is CASSLGRGTEAFF. In DNA form, the CDR3 reads TGTGCCAGCAGCTTAGGGCGTGGCACTGAAGCTTTCTTT.

In nucleotides, the CDR3 is TGTGCCAGCAGCGCGACTAGCGGGGTCCCGGAGACCCAGTACTTC. This codes for CASSATSGVPETQYF. The chain employs TRBV9 and TRBJ2-5, with 11 bases that match TRBD2. CDR1 SGDLS and CDR2 YYNGEE come from the germline V gene. V lost 3 bases to trimming and J lost 5 bases; unmatched junction nucleotides: 6. The CDR3 contains 15 residues.

The chain combines TRBV9 with TRBJ2-1; D is unresolved. Per germline, CDR1 SGDLS and CDR2 YYNGEE. The V gene lost 1 base and the J gene lost 11 bases, with 10 bases spanning the gap. The CDR3 contains 12 residues. The CDR3 nucleotides are TGTGCCAGCAGCGTATCTGGTAATCAGCAGTTCTTC. It codes for CASSVSGNQQFF.

This clone was seen a few times. V and J are TRBV30 and TRBJ1-5; D is uncertain. The ends were cut back, 3 bases at V and 4 bases at J, with 16 bases in the middle. The CDR3 length is 15 residues. CDR1 and CDR2 (germline): GTSNPN, SVGIG (reference sequence). The chain's CDR3 is CAWRASDHLNQPQHF. CDR3 in DNA: TGTGCCTGGAGGGCATCGGACCACCTAAATCAGCCCCAGCATTTT.

The chain employs TRBV7-2 and TRBJ1-2; 7 bases are a match to TRBD1. In germline, CDR1 is SGHTA, CDR2 FQGNSA. The CDR3 contains 18 residues. V lost 3 bases to trimming and J lost 2 bases; unmatched junction nucleotides: 15. CDR3 DNA sequence: TGTGCCAGCAGCTTCCGGGACAGCCACTATGTCATAAACTATGGCTACACCTTC. Translated, it gives CASSFRDSHYVINYGYTF.

This chain links TRBV18 with TRBJ1-4; D uncertain. The germline gives CDR1 KGHSH, CDR2 LQKENI. The CDR3 extends over 13 amino acids. Trimming took off 4 bases at V and 7 bases at J, with 10 bases between the two ends. The CDR3 bases are TGTGCCAGCTCACTCAACAGAGGTGAAAAACTGTTTTTT. Protein: CASSLNRGEKLFF. The full variable domain, in which reference TRBV18 and TRBJ1-4 provide the parts outside the CDR3, is NAGVMQNPRHLVRRRGQEARLRCSPMKGHSHVYWYRQLPEEGLKFMVYLQKENIIDESGMPKERFSAEFPKEGPSILRIQQVVRGDSAAYFCASSLNRGEKLFFGSGTQLSVL.

This clone was found a few times. The rearrangement joins TRBV5-1 to TRBJ1-1; 9 bases map to TRBD1. Germline lookup yields CDR1 SGHRS and CDR2 YFSETQ. V lost 4 bases, J lost 4 bases, and 8 bases stayed unmatched. The CDR3 is made up of 15 amino acids. The CDR3 region is CASSGGQGIGTEAFF. The CDR3 nucleotides read TGCGCCAGCAGCGGGGGACAGGGTATCGGCACTGAAGCTTTCTTT.

This clone was detected only once. V and J are TRBV6-5 and TRBJ2-7; D is perhaps TRBD1 or TRBD2 (5 bases each). Trimming stripped 2 bases from V and 0 bases from J, with 11 bases between. This CDR3 is built from 15 residues. CDR1 and CDR2 (germline): MNHEY, SVGAGI. The CDR3 sequence: CASSYGTESSYEQYF. CDR3 nucleotide sequence: TGTGCCAGCAGTTACGGGACGGAGAGCTCCTACGAGCAGTACTTC.

CDR3 loop: CASSVLSLAADTQYF. As DNA, the CDR3 is TGTGCCAGCAGCGTATTGTCCCTAGCCGCAGATACGCAGTATTTT. V and J are TRBV9 and TRBJ2-3; D perhaps matches TRBD2 (5 bases). This CDR3 comprises 15 residues. Deletions cut 1 base from V and 4 bases from J, with 13 bases between. Germline-derived CDR1 and CDR2 are SGDLS and YYNGEE.

This rearrangement joins TRBV7-8 to TRBJ1-3; D unresolved. The CDR3 covers 14 residues. Germline V CDR1 and CDR2: SGHVS, FQNEAQ. V lost 1 base to trimming and J lost 0 bases, with 4 bases between them. CDR3 residues: CASSLVSSGNTIYF. The CDR3, as DNA: TGTGCCAGCAGCTTAGTCAGCTCTGGAAACACCATATATTTT.

This chain uses TRBV5-8 with TRBJ2-3, with a possible D match to TRBD1 (6 bases). The CDR3 contains 14 residues. V was trimmed by 4 bases and J by 3 bases, leaving 12 bases between them. Germline loops: CDR1 SGHTS, CDR2 YDEGEE. The CDR3 coding sequence is TGTGCCAGCAGCGGGACACCGGGGACAGATACGCAGTATTTT. The encoded protein is CASSGTPGTDTQYF.

This chain uses TRBV29-1 with TRBJ1-1, with a tentative D call TRBD1 (6 bases). The germline gives CDR1 SQVTM, CDR2 ANQGSEA. V gave up 6 bases and J gave up 1 base, with 9 bases separating them. The CDR3 contains 12 residues. The CDR3 loop is CSVGTTNTEAFF. CDR3 sequence (DNA): TGCAGCGTCGGGACAACGAACACTGAAGCTTTCTTT.

J is TRBJ2-5 and V is TRBV7-2; D is undetermined. This CDR3 region has 15 residues. The V end lost 5 bases, the J end lost 1 base, and 14 bases lay between the germline ends. Germline CDR1 reads SGHTA; CDR2 reads FQGNSA. The CDR3 bases are TGTGCCAGCAGCCCAACGGGCCCTTTCCAAGAGACCCAGTACTTC. Residues: CASSPTGPFQETQYF.

This clone showed up just once. The chain has TRBV6-5 and TRBJ1-5, with TRBD1 matching over 11 bases. The V gene end was trimmed by 2 bases and the J gene end by 0 bases; junction bases not matched to a gene: 0. The CDR3 covers 16 residues. In germline, CDR1 is MNHEY, CDR2 SVGAGI. The CDR3 region is CASSYGQGASNQPQHF. CDR3 coding DNA: TGTGCCAGCAGTTACGGACAGGGGGCTAGCAATCAGCCCCAGCATTTT.

The count of this clone is one. The V call is TRBV27, the J call TRBJ2-7; no definite D call. Germline CDR1 is MNHEY and CDR2 is SMNVEV (reference sequence). The CDR3 consists of 15 residues. The ends were cut back, 3 bases at V and 6 bases at J, with 18 bases in the middle. This CDR3 is CASSLGGRTPGEQYF. The CDR3 DNA sequence: TGTGCCAGCAGTTTGGGTGGCCGAACACCCGGCGAGCAGTACTTC.

The gene calls are TRBV6-4 and TRBJ2-3, with a possible D match to TRBD2 (5 bases). Per the germline V gene, CDR1 is MRHNA and CDR2 is SNTAGT. Trimming pared 2 bases from V and 2 bases from J, leaving 11 bases between. The CDR3 is 15 amino acids. This chain's CDR3 is CASSDGRGDTDTQYF. DNA for the CDR3: TGTGCCAGCAGTGACGGTCGGGGAGACACAGATACGCAGTATTTT.